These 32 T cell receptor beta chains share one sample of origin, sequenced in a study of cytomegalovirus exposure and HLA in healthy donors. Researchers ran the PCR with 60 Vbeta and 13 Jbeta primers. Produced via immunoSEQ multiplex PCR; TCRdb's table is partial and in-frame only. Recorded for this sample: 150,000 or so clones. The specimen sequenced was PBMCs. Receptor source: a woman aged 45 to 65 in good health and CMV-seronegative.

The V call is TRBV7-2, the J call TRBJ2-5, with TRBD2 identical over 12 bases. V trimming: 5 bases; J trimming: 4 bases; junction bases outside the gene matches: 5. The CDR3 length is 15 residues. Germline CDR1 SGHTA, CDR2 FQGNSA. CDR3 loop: CASSPQTSGRETQYF. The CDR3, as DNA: TGTGCCAGCAGCCCCCAGACTAGCGGGAGAGAGACCCAGTACTTC.

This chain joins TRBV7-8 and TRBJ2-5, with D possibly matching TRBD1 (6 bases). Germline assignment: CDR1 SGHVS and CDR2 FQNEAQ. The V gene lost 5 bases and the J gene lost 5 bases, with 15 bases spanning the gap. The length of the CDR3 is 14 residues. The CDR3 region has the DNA TGTGCCAGCAGCCGAGGGGGTCCTCGGGAGACCCAGTACTTC. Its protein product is CASSRGGPRETQYF.

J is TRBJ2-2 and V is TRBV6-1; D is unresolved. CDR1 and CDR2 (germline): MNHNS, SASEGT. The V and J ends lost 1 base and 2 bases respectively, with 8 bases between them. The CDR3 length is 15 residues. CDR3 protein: CASSEVRVNTGELFF. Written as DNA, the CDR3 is TGTGCCAGCAGTGAAGTTCGGGTTAACACCGGGGAGCTGTTTTTT.

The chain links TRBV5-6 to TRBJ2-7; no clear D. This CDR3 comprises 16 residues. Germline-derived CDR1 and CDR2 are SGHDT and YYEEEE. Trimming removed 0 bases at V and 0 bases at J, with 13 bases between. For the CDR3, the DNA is TGTGCCAGCAGCTTGGGGTTGGTCTTCAGCTCCTACGAGCAGTACTTC. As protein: CASSLGLVFSSYEQYF.

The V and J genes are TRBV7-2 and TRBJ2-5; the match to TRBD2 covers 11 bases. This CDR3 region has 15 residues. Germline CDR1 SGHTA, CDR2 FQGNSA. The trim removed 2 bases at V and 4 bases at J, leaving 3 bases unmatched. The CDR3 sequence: CASSLSGLAGETQYF. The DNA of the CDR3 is TGTGCCAGCAGCTTAAGTGGACTAGCGGGAGAGACCCAGTACTTC.

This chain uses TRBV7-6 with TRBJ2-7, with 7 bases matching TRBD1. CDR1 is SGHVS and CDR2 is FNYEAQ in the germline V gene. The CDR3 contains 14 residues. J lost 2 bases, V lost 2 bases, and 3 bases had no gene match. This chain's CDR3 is CASSLRQGPYEQYF. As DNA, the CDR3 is TGTGCCAGCAGCTTACGACAGGGCCCCTACGAGCAGTACTTC.

The CDR3 coding sequence is TGTGCCAGCAGCCGGACCGGGACAGGGATTTCACCCCTCCACTTT. This gives the protein CASSRTGTGISPLHF. The chain uses TRBV27 and TRBJ1-6; 9 nucleotides agree with TRBD1. CDR3 length equals 15 residues. Germline loops: CDR1 MNHEY, CDR2 SMNVEV (reference sequence). Germline trimming cut 6 bases from V and 9 bases from J; bases unmatched to any gene: 9.

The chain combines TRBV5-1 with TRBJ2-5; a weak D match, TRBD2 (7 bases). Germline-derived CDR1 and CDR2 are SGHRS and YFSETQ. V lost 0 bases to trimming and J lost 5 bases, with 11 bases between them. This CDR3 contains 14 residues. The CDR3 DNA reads TGCGCCAGCAGCTTGGGGGGGGGCAAGGAGACCCAGTACTTC. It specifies CASSLGGGKETQYF.

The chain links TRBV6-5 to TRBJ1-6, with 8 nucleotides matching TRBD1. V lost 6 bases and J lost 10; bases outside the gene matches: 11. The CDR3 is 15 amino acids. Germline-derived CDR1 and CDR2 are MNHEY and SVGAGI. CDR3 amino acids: CASSSRGLSVSPLHF. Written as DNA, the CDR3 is TGTGCCAGCAGCTCCAGGGGGCTATCAGTATCACCCCTCCACTTT.

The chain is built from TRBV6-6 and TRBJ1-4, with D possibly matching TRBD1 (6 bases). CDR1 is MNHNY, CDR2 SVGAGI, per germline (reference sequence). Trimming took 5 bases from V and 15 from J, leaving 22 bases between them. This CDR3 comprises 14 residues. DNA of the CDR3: TGTGCCAGCAGTCCCGGACAGACCTTCGTCGGGGTGTTTTTT. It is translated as CASSPGQTFVGVFF.

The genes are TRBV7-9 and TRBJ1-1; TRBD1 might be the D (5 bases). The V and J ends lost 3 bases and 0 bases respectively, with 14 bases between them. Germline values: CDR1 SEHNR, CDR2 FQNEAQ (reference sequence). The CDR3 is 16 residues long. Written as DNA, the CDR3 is TGTGCCAGCAGCTTGGGTCAGGGTCGTTTGAACACTGAAGCTTTCTTT. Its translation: CASSLGQGRLNTEAFF.

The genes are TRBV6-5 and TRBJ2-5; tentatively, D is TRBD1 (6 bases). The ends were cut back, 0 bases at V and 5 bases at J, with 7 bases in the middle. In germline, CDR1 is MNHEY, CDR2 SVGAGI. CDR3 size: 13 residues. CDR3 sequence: CASSYSRGETQYF. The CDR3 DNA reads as TGTGCCAGCAGTTACTCGAGGGGGGAGACCCAGTACTTC.

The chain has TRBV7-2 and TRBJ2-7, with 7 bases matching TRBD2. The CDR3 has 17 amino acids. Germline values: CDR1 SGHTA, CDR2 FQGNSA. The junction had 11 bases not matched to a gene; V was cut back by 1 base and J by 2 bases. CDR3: CASSLVGGLADPYEQYF. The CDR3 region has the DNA TGTGCCAGCAGCTTAGTAGGCGGGCTAGCGGACCCCTACGAGCAGTACTTC.

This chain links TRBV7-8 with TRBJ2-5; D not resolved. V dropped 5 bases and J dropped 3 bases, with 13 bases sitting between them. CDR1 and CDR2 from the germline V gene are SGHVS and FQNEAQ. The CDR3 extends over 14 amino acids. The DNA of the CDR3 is TGTGCCAGCAGCGTCTTCGTTAGAGAAGAGACCCAGTACTTC. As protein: CASSVFVREETQYF.

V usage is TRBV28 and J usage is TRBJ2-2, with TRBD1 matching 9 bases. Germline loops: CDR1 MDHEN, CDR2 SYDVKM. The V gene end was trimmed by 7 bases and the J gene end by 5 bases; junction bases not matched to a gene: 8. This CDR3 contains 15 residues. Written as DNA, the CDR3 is TGTGCCAGCACCTTGGGACAGGGAATGACCGGGGAGCTGTTTTTT. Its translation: CASTLGQGMTGELFF.

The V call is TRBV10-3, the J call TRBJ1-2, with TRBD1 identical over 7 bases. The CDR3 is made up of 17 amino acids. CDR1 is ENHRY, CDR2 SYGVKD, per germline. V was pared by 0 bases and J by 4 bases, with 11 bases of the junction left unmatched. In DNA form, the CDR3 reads TGTGCCATCAGTGAGTCGGAGGTGACAGGGTCCTTCTATGGCTACACCTTC. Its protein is CAISESEVTGSFYGYTF.

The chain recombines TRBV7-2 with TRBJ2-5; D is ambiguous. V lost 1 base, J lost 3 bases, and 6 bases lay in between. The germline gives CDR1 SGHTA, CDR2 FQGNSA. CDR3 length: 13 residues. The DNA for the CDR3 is TGTGCCAGCAGCTTAGTTATTAAAGAGACCCAGTACTTC. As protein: CASSLVIKETQYF.

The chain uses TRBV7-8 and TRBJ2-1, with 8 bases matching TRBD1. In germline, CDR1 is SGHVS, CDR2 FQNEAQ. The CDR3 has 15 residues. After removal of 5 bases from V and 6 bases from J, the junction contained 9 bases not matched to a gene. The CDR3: CASSSIRGPGNEQFF. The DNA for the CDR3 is TGTGCCAGCAGCAGCATCAGGGGGCCAGGCAATGAGCAGTTCTTC.

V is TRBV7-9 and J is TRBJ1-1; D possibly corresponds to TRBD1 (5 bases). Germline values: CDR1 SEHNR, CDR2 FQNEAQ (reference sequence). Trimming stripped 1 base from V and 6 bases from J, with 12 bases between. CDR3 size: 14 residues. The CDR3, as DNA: TGTGCCAGCAGCTTAGGTGCAGGGAGGGCTGAAGCTTTCTTT. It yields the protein CASSLGAGRAEAFF.

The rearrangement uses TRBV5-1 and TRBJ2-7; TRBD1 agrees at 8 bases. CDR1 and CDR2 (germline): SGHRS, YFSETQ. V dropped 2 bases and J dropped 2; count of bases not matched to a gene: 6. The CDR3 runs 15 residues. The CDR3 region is CASSFWQGAAYEQYF. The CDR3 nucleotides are TGCGCCAGCAGCTTTTGGCAGGGGGCCGCCTACGAGCAGTACTTC.

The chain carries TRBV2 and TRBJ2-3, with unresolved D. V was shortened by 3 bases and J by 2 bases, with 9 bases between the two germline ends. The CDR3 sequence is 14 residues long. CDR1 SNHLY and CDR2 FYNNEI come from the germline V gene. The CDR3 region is CASSELPNTDTQYF. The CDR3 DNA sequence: TGTGCCAGCAGTGAGCTACCCAACACAGATACGCAGTATTTT. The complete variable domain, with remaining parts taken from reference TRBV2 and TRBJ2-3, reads EPEVTQTPSHQVTQMGQEVILRCVPISNHLYFYWYRQILGQKVEFLVSFYNNEISEKSEIFDDQFSVERPDGSNFTLKIRSTKLEDSAMYFCASSELPNTDTQYFGPGTRLTVL.

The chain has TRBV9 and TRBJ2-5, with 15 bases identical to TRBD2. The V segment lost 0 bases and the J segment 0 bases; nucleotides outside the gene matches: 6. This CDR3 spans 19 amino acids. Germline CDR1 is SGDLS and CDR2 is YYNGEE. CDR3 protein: CASSVESGLAGGYQETQYF. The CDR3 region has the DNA TGTGCCAGCAGCGTAGAATCCGGACTAGCGGGGGGGTACCAAGAGACCCAGTACTTC.

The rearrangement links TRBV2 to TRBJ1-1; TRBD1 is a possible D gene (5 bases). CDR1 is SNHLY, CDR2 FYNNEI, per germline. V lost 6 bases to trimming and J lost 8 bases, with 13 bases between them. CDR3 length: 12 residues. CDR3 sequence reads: CASRDTLREAFF. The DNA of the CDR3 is TGTGCCAGCAGGGACACTCTCAGGGAAGCTTTCTTT.

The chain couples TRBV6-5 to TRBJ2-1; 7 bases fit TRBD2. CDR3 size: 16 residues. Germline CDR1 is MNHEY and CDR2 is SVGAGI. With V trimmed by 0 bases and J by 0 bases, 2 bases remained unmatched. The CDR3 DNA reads TGTGCCAGCAGTTACTCGGGGGGGAGCTCCTACAATGAGCAGTTCTTC. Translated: CASSYSGGSSYNEQFF.

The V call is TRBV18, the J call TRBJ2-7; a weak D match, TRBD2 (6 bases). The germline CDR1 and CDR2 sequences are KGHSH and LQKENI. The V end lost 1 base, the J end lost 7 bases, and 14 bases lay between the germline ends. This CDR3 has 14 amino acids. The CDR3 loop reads CASSPQGGRDEQYF. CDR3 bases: TGTGCCAGCTCACCACAGGGAGGCAGGGATGAGCAGTACTTC.

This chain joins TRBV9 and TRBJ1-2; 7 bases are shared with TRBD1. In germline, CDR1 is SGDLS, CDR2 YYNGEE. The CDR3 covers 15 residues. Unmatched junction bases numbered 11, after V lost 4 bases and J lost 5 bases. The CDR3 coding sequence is TGTGCCAGCAGCCCCAGTTTAACAGGGGATTATGGCTACACCTTC. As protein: CASSPSLTGDYGYTF.

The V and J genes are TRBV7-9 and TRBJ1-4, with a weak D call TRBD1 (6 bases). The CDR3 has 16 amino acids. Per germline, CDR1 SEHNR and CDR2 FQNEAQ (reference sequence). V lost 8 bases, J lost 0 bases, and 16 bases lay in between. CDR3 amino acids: CASGGGQLATNEKLFF. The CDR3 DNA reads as TGTGCCAGCGGGGGTGGACAGCTTGCAACTAATGAAAAACTGTTTTTT.

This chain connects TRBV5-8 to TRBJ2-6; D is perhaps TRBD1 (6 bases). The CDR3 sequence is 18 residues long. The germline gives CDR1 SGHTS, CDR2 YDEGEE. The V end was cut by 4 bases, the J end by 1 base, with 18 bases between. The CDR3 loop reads CASSPSGTLMSGANVLTF. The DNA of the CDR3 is TGTGCCAGCAGCCCATCCGGGACACTCATGTCTGGGGCCAACGTCCTGACTTTC.

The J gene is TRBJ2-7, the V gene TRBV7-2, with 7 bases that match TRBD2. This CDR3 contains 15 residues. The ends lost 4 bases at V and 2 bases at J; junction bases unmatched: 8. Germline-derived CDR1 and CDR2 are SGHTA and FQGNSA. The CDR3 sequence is CASSSQGGGTYEQYF. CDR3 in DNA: TGTGCCAGCAGCTCCCAGGGCGGGGGAACCTACGAGCAGTACTTC.

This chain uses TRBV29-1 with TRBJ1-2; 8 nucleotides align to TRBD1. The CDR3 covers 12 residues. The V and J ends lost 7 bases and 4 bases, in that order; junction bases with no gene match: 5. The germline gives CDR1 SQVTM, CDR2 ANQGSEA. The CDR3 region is CSGRQGSYGYTF. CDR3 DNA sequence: TGCAGCGGACGACAGGGGAGCTATGGCTACACCTTC.

DNA for the CDR3: TGTGCCAGCAGTCGTAGCGGGGGGGTCGATGAGCAGTTCTTC. Translated, it gives CASSRSGGVDEQFF. This chain links TRBV6-4 with TRBJ2-1; 11 bases line up with TRBD2. The CDR3 has 14 amino acids. With V trimmed by 5 bases and J by 8 bases, 5 bases remained unmatched. In germline, CDR1 is MRHNA, CDR2 SNTAGT.

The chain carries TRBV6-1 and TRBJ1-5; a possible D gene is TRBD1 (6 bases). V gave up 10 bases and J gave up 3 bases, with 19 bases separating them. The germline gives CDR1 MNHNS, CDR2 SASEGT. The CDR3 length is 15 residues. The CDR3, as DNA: TGTGCCACCTCTATTTTGGACAGCTCCAATCAGCCCCAGCATTTT. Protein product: CATSILDSSNQPQHF.